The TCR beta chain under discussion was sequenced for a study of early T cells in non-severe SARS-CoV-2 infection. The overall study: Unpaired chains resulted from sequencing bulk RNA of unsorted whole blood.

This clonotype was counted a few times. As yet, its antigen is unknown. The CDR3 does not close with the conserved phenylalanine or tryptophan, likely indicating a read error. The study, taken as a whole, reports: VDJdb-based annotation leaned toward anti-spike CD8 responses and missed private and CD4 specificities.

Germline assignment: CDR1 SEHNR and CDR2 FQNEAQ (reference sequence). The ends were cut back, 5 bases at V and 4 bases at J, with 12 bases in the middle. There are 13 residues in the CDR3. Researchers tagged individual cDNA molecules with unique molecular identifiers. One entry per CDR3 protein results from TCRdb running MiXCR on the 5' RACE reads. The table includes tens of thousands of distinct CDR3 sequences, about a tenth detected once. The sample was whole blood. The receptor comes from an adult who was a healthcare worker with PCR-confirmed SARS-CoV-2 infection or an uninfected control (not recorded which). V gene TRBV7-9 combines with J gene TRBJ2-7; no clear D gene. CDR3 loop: CASSPSPSYEQYS. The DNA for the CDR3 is TGTGCCAGCAGCCCCTCACCCTCATACGAGCAGTACTCC.